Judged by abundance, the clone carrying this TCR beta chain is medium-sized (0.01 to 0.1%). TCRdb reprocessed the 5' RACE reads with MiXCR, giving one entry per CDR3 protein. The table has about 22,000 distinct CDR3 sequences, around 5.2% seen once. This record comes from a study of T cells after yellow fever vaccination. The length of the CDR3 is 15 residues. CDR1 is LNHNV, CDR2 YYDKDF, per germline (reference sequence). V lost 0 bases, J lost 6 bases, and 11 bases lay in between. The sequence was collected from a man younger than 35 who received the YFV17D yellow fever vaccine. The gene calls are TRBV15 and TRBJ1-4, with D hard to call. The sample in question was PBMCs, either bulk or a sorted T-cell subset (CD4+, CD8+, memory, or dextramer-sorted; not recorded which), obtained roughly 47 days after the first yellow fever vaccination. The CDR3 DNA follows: TGTGCCACCAGCAGAGATAAGGGCTGGGATGAAAAACTGTTTTTT. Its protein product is CATSRDKGWDEKLFF.